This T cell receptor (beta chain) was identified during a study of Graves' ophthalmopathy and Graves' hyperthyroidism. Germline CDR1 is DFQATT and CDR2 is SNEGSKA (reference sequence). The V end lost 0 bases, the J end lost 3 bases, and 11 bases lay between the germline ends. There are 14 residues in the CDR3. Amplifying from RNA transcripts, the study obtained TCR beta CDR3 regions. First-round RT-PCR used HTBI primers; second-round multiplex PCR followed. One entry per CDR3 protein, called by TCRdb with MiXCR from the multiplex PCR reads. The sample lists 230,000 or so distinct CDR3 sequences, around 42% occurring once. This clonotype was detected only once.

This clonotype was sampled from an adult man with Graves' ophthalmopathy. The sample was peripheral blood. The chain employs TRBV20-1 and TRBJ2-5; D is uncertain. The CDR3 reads CSAREAVWKETQYF. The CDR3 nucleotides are TGCAGTGCTAGAGAAGCAGTGTGGAAAGAGACCCAGTACTTC.